This is a list of T cell receptor beta chains from one sample in a study of T cell responses to AZD1222 COVID-19 vaccine. Profiling relied on immunoSEQ multiplex PCR, and the TCRdb table lists in-frame clones only, not all of them. The sample consists of some 110,000 clones, roughly 91% of them appearing once. Specimen: peripheral blood, collected 28 days after the second AZD1222 dose. Receptor source: an adult who received the AZD1222 COVID-19 vaccine. The CDR3 runs from the conserved cysteine through the conserved F or W. Fields, in order: J gene, clone size, D gene, V gene, CDR3 DNA, CDR3 protein. D genes are given only for firm matches. The size field is filled for only some rows; it gives once, few, many or a size class.

TRBJ2-3	-	-	TRBV12-3/TRBV12-4	TGTGCCAGCAGCCCGACCGAGGAAGATACGCAGTATTTT	CASSPTEEDTQYF
TRBJ2-5	-	TRBD2	TRBV5-8	TGTGCCAGCAGCCGGGGACTAGCGGGACCGGAGACCCAGTACTTC	CASSRGLAGPETQYF
TRBJ1-1	-	-	TRBV19	TGTGCCAGTAGTAGGCCAGACACTGAAGCTTTCTTT	CASSRPDTEAFF
TRBJ1-5	-	-	TRBV20-1	TGCAGTGCTAACACGCGGCCCCAGCATTTT	CSANTRPQHF
TRBJ1-4	-	-	TRBV7-9	TGTGCCAGCAGCAATTTGGAGGGTAGGGGTTGGGGAAAACTGTTTTTT	CASSNLEGRGWGKLFF
TRBJ1-2	-	-	TRBV29-1	TGCAGCGTGGGGGCCGGGACTAAATCTGGCTACACCTTC	CSVGAGTKSGYTF
TRBJ2-5	-	-	TRBV7-6	TGTGCCAGCAGCCCATCGCAGGGGGGGCGGGAGACCCAGTACTTC	CASSPSQGGRETQYF
TRBJ1-1	once	-	TRBV10-3	TGTGCCATCTATAGGGGGACTGAAGCTTTCTTT	CAIYRGTEAFF
TRBJ2-5	once	TRBD1	TRBV9	TGTGCCAGCAGCGTTGGGCAGGGGGTGGAGACCCAGTACTTC	CASSVGQGVETQYF
TRBJ1-5	-	-	TRBV19	TGTGCCAGTAGTATACCTCCCTGGAACTCGGCCCAGCATTTT	CASSIPPWNSAQHF
TRBJ2-5	-	TRBD2	TRBV2	TGTGCCAGCAAGGCGACTAGCGGCTACCAAGAGACCCAGTACTTC	CASKATSGYQETQYF
TRBJ1-5	-	-	TRBV30	TGTGCCTGGAGTACCGGACAGTTTAGCAATCAGCCCCAGCATTTT	CAWSTGQFSNQPQHF
TRBJ2-7	once	TRBD1	TRBV9	TGTGCCAGCAGCGTAGGTGGGGGACAGGGGTACGAGCAGTACTTC	CASSVGGGQGYEQYF
TRBJ1-1	-	-	TRBV30	TGTGCCTGGAGTAAACAGGCGATAGTGAACACTGAAGCTTTCTTT	CAWSKQAIVNTEAFF
TRBJ1-1	-	-	TRBV5-1	TGCGCCAGCAGCTTGGCAGGGTGGAACACTGAAGCTTTCTTT	CASSLAGWNTEAFF
TRBJ1-1	few	-	TRBV6-5	TGTGCCAGCAGTTACAGGAACACTGAAGCTTTCTTT	CASSYRNTEAFF
TRBJ1-6	-	-	TRBV28	TGTGCCAGCAGTTTATTGGATTCACCCCTCCACTTT	CASSLLDSPLHF
TRBJ1-2	-	-	TRBV11-2	TGTGCCAGCAGGAGAGAGGGCCGGGTAGATGGCTACACCTTC	CASRREGRVDGYTF
TRBJ1-5	-	-	TRBV14	TGTGCCAGCAGCCCTGGGGGCAATCAGCCCCAGCATTTT	CASSPGGNQPQHF
TRBJ2-7	-	-	TRBV18	TGTGCCAGCTCACCGGATCCAAGGGGTGTCGAGCAGTACTTC	CASSPDPRGVEQYF
TRBJ2-1	once	-	TRBV19	TGTGCCAGTACCTCAGGGGCTAGCGTCCACCCGTACAATGAGCAGTTCTTC	CASTSGASVHPYNEQFF
TRBJ2-3	-	TRBD2	TRBV15	TGTGCCACTGGAACCGGACTAGCTTCTAGCACAGATACGCAGTATTTT	CATGTGLASSTDTQYF
TRBJ2-1	-	-	TRBV5-1	TGCGCCAGCAACGAGGGCCTAGTCGAGGGTGAGCAGTTCTTC	CASNEGLVEGEQFF
TRBJ1-6	-	-	TRBV6-2/TRBV6-3	TGTGCCAGCAGTCCAGGCTCCTATAATTCACCCCTCCACTTT	CASSPGSYNSPLHF
TRBJ2-1	-	-	TRBV14	TGTGCCAGCAGCCAACGGGAGCTCTGGGGTGAGCAGTTCTTC	CASSQRELWGEQFF
TRBJ1-2	-	TRBD1	TRBV7-8	TGTGCCAGCAGCCTAGGACAGGGACCCTATGGCTACACCTTC	CASSLGQGPYGYTF
TRBJ1-2	-	TRBD1	TRBV2	TGTGCCAGTTCCTTGACAGGGGTTTTATATGGCTACACCTTC	CASSLTGVLYGYTF
TRBJ1-1	-	-	TRBV4-3	TGCGCCAGCAGCCAAGAAGGACTGAACACTGAAGCTTTCTTT	CASSQEGLNTEAFF
TRBJ1-2	-	-	TRBV12-3/TRBV12-4	TGTGCCAGCAGTTTTTTAACCGACTATGGCTACACCTTC	CASSFLTDYGYTF
TRBJ2-3	-	TRBD2	TRBV3-1/TRBV3-2	TGTGCCACTCTACTAGCGGGAGACGCACGCCGCACAGATACGCAGTATTTT	CATLLAGDARRTDTQYF
TRBJ1-2	-	TRBD1	TRBV12-5	TGTGCTAGTGGTTTGGTAGGGACAGGGGGGCTAAGATGGTATGGCTACACCTTC	CASGLVGTGGLRWYGYTF
TRBJ2-1	-	TRBD2	TRBV18	TGTGCCAGCTCACCAGGGACTAGCGGTGAGCAGTTCTTC	CASSPGTSGEQFF
TRBJ1-6	-	-	TRBV7-2	TGTGCCAGCACCTCCGGGGGGAGCTCCTATAATTCACCCCTCCACTTT	CASTSGGSSYNSPLHF
TRBJ1-6	-	-	TRBV7-2	TGTGCCAGCAGCCCGGCGGGGGGAACGGGTTCACCCCTCCACTTT	CASSPAGGTGSPLHF
TRBJ1-5	-	-	TRBV12-5	TGTGCTAGTGGACAAAGGACGTTTAGGAACAATCAGCCCCAGCATTTT	CASGQRTFRNNQPQHF
TRBJ2-5	-	TRBD1	TRBV5-1	TGCGCCAGCAGGCAGGGGGTCAAAGAGACCCAGTACTTC	CASRQGVKETQYF
TRBJ1-2	-	TRBD1	TRBV6-2/TRBV6-3	TGTGCCAGCTGCCGACAGGGCTATGGCTACACCTTC	CASCRQGYGYTF
TRBJ1-2	-	TRBD1	TRBV7-2	TGTGCCAGCAGCGCCAAGACAGGGTTTGGCTACACCTTC	CASSAKTGFGYTF
TRBJ1-2	once	-	TRBV7-8	TGTGCCAGCAGCATCTACAGGGTCCCAACGGGAGCTAACTATGGCTACACCTTC	CASSIYRVPTGANYGYTF
TRBJ2-1	-	-	TRBV21-1	TGTGCCAGCAGCAAAGATAGCGGGAGGGCCGCGGACAATGAGCAGTTCTTC	CASSKDSGRAADNEQFF
TRBJ2-5	-	-	TRBV19	TGTGCCAGTAGTATAGAAGGCCCCCAAGAGACCCAGTACTTC	CASSIEGPQETQYF
TRBJ1-5	-	-	TRBV6-2/TRBV6-3	TGTGCCAGCAGTTCCACCAATCAGTGGCCCCAGCATTTT	CASSSTNQWPQHF
TRBJ2-3	-	TRBD2	TRBV19	TGTGCCAGCCGGTCGGGGGGTTTCACAGATACGCAGTATTTT	CASRSGGFTDTQYF